Shown below are 3 T cell receptor beta chains from a single sample sequenced in a study of cytomegalovirus exposure and HLA in healthy donors listed by TCRdb under 2017. The method was the immunoSEQ multiplex PCR assay. The multiplex PCR relied on a mix of 60 forward primers for TCR Vbeta segments and 13 reverse primers for TCR Jbeta segments. The table comes from immuneACCESS by way of TCRdb, which keeps in-frame sequences with V and J called. Part of the clones is missing from these tables; in studies checked, under half for an unresolved V gene and the rest for unknown reasons. The sample table holds 150,000 or so clones, of which about 75% were seen once. Together, the top ten hold about 11% of the sample. Source material: PBMCs. Receptors originate from a man aged 18-30 years in good health and CMV-seropositive.

The rearrangement uses TRBV29-1 and TRBJ2-7, with D uncertain. CDR1 is SQVTM, CDR2 ANQGSEA, per germline. The CDR3 extends over 13 amino acids. Trimming left V 4 bases short and J 2 bases short, with 12 bases between. In DNA, the CDR3 is TGCAGCGTTGGTCGGCGGTACGCCTACGAGCAGTACTTC. It codes for CSVGRRYAYEQYF.

V usage is TRBV4-1 and J usage is TRBJ1-1, with D perhaps TRBD1 (5 bases). The CDR3 has 13 amino acids. Germline V gene sequence: CDR1 MGHRA, CDR2 YSYEKL. Between the trimmed V and J ends, which lost 3 bases and 7 bases, there was a span of 12 bases. CDR3 sequence reads: CASSHREGNEAFF. The CDR3 DNA follows: TGCGCCAGCAGCCACAGGGAGGGTAATGAAGCTTTCTTT.

The V and J genes are TRBV6-6 and TRBJ1-3; 7 bases are shared with TRBD1. Trimming removed 3 bases from V and 0 bases from J; junction bases left unmatched: 2. The CDR3 runs to 15 residues. Per the germline V gene, CDR1 is MNHNY and CDR2 is SVGAGI (reference sequence). The DNA of the CDR3 is TGTGCCAGCAGTTATGCAGGGGGCTCTGGAAACACCATATATTTT. Amino acid sequence: CASSYAGGSGNTIYF.